Presented here are 28 T cell receptor beta chains from one specimen sequenced in a study of control samples from healthy donors and cancer patients. Profiled with immunoSEQ multiplex PCR; TCRdb holds only in-frame clones, not every one. The sample contains just over 150,000 clones, around 90% of which appear only once. Sequencing input: blood. The receptors shown here come from a man aged 25 to 40 in good health.

The J gene is TRBJ1-4, the V gene TRBV5-6; D call uncertain. Germline V lookup: CDR1 SGHDT, CDR2 YYEEEE. V lost 0 bases, J lost 2 bases, and 2 bases lay in between. The CDR3 is 13 amino acids. Here the CDR3 DNA reads TGTGCCAGCAGCTTGGGGACTAATGAAAAACTGTTTTTT. This translates into CASSLGTNEKLFF. Looking up the rest from reference TRBV5-6 and TRBJ1-4 gives the full variable domain: DAGVTQSPTHLIKTRGQQVTLRCSPKSGHDTVSWYQQALGQGPQFIFQYYEEEERQRGNFPDRFSGHQFPNYSSELNVNALLLGDSALYLCASSLGTNEKLFFGSGTQLSVL.

This sequence joins TRBV5-8 and TRBJ2-7; D gene unclear. The CDR3 spans 12 residues. CDR1 and CDR2 from the germline V gene are SGHTS and YDEGEE. V shed 5 bases and J shed 2 bases, with 8 bases lying between them. CDR3 in amino acids: CASSLSPYEQYF. The CDR3, as DNA: TGTGCCAGCAGTCTGTCTCCCTACGAGCAGTACTTC. The entire variable domain, with the rest obtained from reference TRBV5-8 and TRBJ2-7, is as follows: EAGVTQSPTHLIKTRGQQATLRCSPISGHTSVYWYQQALGLGLQFLLWYDEGEERNRGNFPPRFSGRQFPNYSSELNVNALELEDSALYLCASSLSPYEQYFGPGTRLTVT.

In DNA, the CDR3 is TGTGCCAGCAATCGGGACAGGGGGATCCAGTACTTC. Translated, it gives CASNRDRGIQYF. The chain employs TRBV12-3 or TRBV12-4 and TRBJ2-7; TRBD1 matches at 11 bases. J was trimmed by 10 bases and V by 7 bases; bases with no gene match: 6. The CDR3 totals 12 residues.

This rearrangement joins TRBV6-5 to TRBJ1-5, with D hard to call. Germline CDR1 MNHEY, CDR2 SVGAGI. The CDR3 is made up of 15 amino acids. V was clipped by 10 bases and J by 7 bases, with 23 bases between them. The CDR3 DNA reads TGTGCCAAAAGGGTCCCCGCTGGCTACGGGCAGCCCCAGCATTTT. This gives the protein CAKRVPAGYGQPQHF.

The V gene is TRBV15, the J gene TRBJ1-5; 7 nucleotides match TRBD1. V dropped 5 bases and J dropped 5; count of bases not matched to a gene: 9. The CDR3 extends over 15 amino acids. Germline CDR1 LNHNV, CDR2 YYDKDF (reference sequence). The CDR3 loop is CATSPRKGAYQPQHF. As DNA, the CDR3 is TGTGCCACCAGCCCCCGTAAGGGGGCGTATCAGCCCCAGCATTTT.

The chain has TRBV19 and TRBJ1-3; D gene ambiguous. The CDR3 runs 15 residues. Trimming pared 3 bases from V and 4 bases from J, leaving 13 bases between. Germline V gene data show CDR1 as LNHDA and CDR2 as SQIVND (reference sequence). The CDR3 loop is CASSMSGSVGNTIYF. The DNA for the CDR3 is TGTGCCAGTAGTATGTCAGGATCTGTGGGAAACACCATATATTTT.

The chain employs TRBV7-3 and TRBJ2-2; weak D call: TRBD2 (5 bases). The CDR3 sequence is 15 residues long. Trimming removed 3 bases from V and 0 bases from J, with 8 bases in between. Looked up from germline, CDR1 is SGHTA and CDR2 is FQGTGA. The CDR3 region is CASSFGGSNTGELFF. DNA for the CDR3: TGTGCCAGCAGCTTTGGCGGGTCGAACACCGGGGAGCTGTTTTTT.

The chain employs TRBV7-8 and TRBJ2-3, with D unresolved. From germline, CDR1 is SGHVS and CDR2 FQNEAQ. The V end lost 2 bases, the J end lost 5 bases, and 11 bases lay between the germline ends. The CDR3 is made up of 14 amino acids. CDR3 residues: CASSLITWVDTQYF. The CDR3 region has the DNA TGTGCCAGCAGCTTAATCACATGGGTAGATACGCAGTATTTT.

The chain employs TRBV7-9 and TRBJ1-3; 7 nucleotides match TRBD1. Trimming at V came to 5 bases and at J to 7 bases, leaving 8 bases not matched to a gene. CDR3 length equals 14 residues. Germline CDR1 and CDR2: SEHNR and FQNEAQ (reference sequence). The CDR3, as DNA: TGTGCCAGCAGCGCAGGGGGTCAATTCAACACCATATATTTT. As protein: CASSAGGQFNTIYF.

The chain carries TRBV7-2 and TRBJ1-5; a possible D gene is TRBD1 (5 bases). V was pared by 3 bases and J by 3 bases, with 12 bases between. There are 15 residues in the CDR3. The germline CDR1 and CDR2 sequences are SGHTA and FQGNSA. CDR3 amino acids: CASSLGTAYNQPQHF. The CDR3 nucleotides are TGTGCCAGCAGCTTGGGGACGGCCTACAATCAGCCCCAGCATTTT.

The V call is TRBV13, the J call TRBJ1-2, with 9 bases matching TRBD1. Germline values: CDR1 PRHDT, CDR2 FYEKMQ (reference sequence). V lost 4 bases and J lost 8; bases outside the gene matches: 11. This CDR3 has 15 residues. Written as DNA, the CDR3 is TGTGCCAGCAGCTCATGGGACAGGGAAGTTGGGGGCTACACCTTC. It translates to CASSSWDREVGGYTF.

This CDR3 is CASSSRGAVNLNTEAFF. The CDR3 DNA sequence: TGTGCCAGCAGCTCCCGGGGGGCGGTAAATTTGAACACTGAAGCTTTCTTT. The genes are TRBV7-9 and TRBJ1-1, with a possible D match to TRBD1 (6 bases). The CDR3 has 17 residues. V lost 4 bases and J lost 0, with 18 bases in between. The germline gives CDR1 SEHNR, CDR2 FQNEAQ (reference sequence). The full variable domain, its missing parts supplied by reference TRBV7-9 and TRBJ1-1, is DTGVSQNPRHKITKRGQNVTFRCDPISEHNRLYWYRQTLGQGPEFLTYFQNEAQLEKSRLLSDRFSAERPKGSFSTLEIQRTEQGDSAMYLCASSSRGAVNLNTEAFFGQGTRLTVV.

The chain recombines TRBV7-9 with TRBJ2-1; TRBD1 is a possible D gene (6 bases). V gave up 5 bases and J gave up 4 bases, with 9 bases separating them. Germline CDR1 is SEHNR and CDR2 is FQNEAQ (reference sequence). The CDR3 totals 13 residues. The CDR3 region has the DNA TGTGCCAGCAGCATGGGGGCTTACAATGAGCAGTTCTTC. Its protein product is CASSMGAYNEQFF.

This rearrangement joins TRBV7-9 to TRBJ1-5; the D gene is possibly TRBD1 (6 bases). Trimming stripped 3 bases from V and 3 bases from J, with 12 bases between. CDR1 is SEHNR and CDR2 is FQNEAQ in the germline V gene (reference sequence). There are 15 residues in the CDR3. This chain's CDR3 is CASSFSDSLNQPQHF. The CDR3 coding sequence is TGTGCCAGCAGCTTTTCGGACAGCCTCAATCAGCCCCAGCATTTT.

The chain carries TRBV3-1 (or the pseudogene TRBV3-2) and TRBJ2-1, with 11 nucleotides matching TRBD2. The V segment lost 4 bases and the J segment 3 bases; nucleotides outside the gene matches: 2. The germline V gene encodes CDR1 LGHDT and CDR2 YNNKEL (reference sequence). This CDR3 is built from 15 residues. CDR3 in amino acids: CASSLTSGGYNEQFF. CDR3 in DNA: TGTGCCAGCAGCCTCACTAGCGGGGGCTACAATGAGCAGTTCTTC.

J is TRBJ2-7 and V is TRBV19; D remains ambiguous. Trimming removed 9 bases from V and 4 bases from J, with 7 bases in between. The germline gives CDR1 LNHDA, CDR2 SQIVND (reference sequence). The CDR3 runs to 10 residues. The CDR3 loop reads CASLNYEQYF. The CDR3 DNA sequence: TGTGCCAGCCTCAATTACGAGCAGTACTTC.

This chain joins TRBV10-3 and TRBJ2-4, with a weak D call TRBD1 (6 bases). Per germline, CDR1 ENHRY and CDR2 SYGVKD. V lost 6 bases to trimming and J lost 7 bases, with 13 bases between them. CDR3 length equals 13 residues. The CDR3 nucleotides are TGTGCCATCAGAGACCGGGACAATAACATTCAGTACTTC. Protein sequence: CAIRDRDNNIQYF.

The chain employs TRBV7-2 and TRBJ2-5; D might be TRBD1 or TRBD2, each matching 5 bases. The germline CDR1 and CDR2 sequences are SGHTA and FQGNSA. The CDR3 is 15 residues long. V lost 3 bases to trimming and J lost 2 bases, with 13 bases between them. DNA of the CDR3: TGTGCCAGCAGCTTCCGGGACCGTCGACAAGAGACCCAGTACTTC. This gives the protein CASSFRDRRQETQYF.

This sequence joins TRBV5-3 and TRBJ1-5; D gene uncertain. TRBV5-3 carries the ORF label, with uncertain function. With 7 bases removed from V and 2 bases from J, the gap between germline ends came to 10 bases. The CDR3 sequence is 13 residues long. CDR3 sequence (DNA): TGTGCCAGACAAGGCAGCCGCAATCAGCCCCAGCATTTT. Translating it yields CARQGSRNQPQHF.

V is TRBV28 and J is TRBJ1-2; D might be TRBD1 (6 bases). CDR3 length equals 13 residues. Germline CDR1 MDHEN, CDR2 SYDVKM. V lost 8 bases and J lost 4, with 14 bases in between. The CDR3 here is CASLSGQLYGYTF. Written as DNA, the CDR3 is TGTGCCAGCCTATCAGGACAGCTCTATGGCTACACCTTC.

CDR3 protein: CAISGPGAETQYF. The CDR3 DNA reads TGTGCCATCAGTGGCCCCGGGGCAGAGACCCAGTACTTC. The V and J genes are TRBV10-3 and TRBJ2-5, with D perhaps TRBD1 or TRBD2 (5 bases each). The CDR3 is made up of 13 amino acids. Trimming took 4 bases from V and 4 from J, leaving 10 bases between them. CDR1 and CDR2 from the germline V gene are ENHRY and SYGVKD.

The chain carries TRBV29-1 and TRBJ2-7, with D possibly being TRBD2 (5 bases). The CDR3 runs 11 residues. V was cut by 4 bases and J by 7 bases, with 11 bases left in between. From germline, CDR1 is SQVTM and CDR2 ANQGSEA. The CDR3 loop is CSVAGRGEQYF. In DNA form, the CDR3 reads TGCAGCGTTGCCGGAAGAGGGGAGCAGTACTTC.

This chain links TRBV10-3 with TRBJ1-4; 7 positions match TRBD1. The CDR3 contains 18 residues. J gave up 0 bases and V 0 bases, and 7 bases lay outside the gene matches. Germline-derived CDR1 and CDR2 are ENHRY and SYGVKD. The CDR3 here is CAISESDRAHATNEKLFF. DNA for the CDR3: TGTGCCATCAGTGAGTCAGACAGGGCCCATGCAACTAATGAAAAACTGTTTTTT.

This clone was detected only once. This chain joins TRBV5-1 and TRBJ1-1; no definite D call. There are 15 residues in the CDR3. V gave up 0 bases and J gave up 0 bases, with 9 bases separating them. CDR1 SGHRS and CDR2 YFSETQ come from the germline V gene. DNA for the CDR3: TGCGCCAGCAGCTTGGGTGATAGAATGAACACTGAAGCTTTCTTT. This translates into CASSLGDRMNTEAFF. Full variable domain (rest looked up from reference TRBV5-1 and TRBJ1-1): KAGVTQTPRYLIKTRGQQVTLSCSPISGHRSVSWYQQTPGQGLQFLFEYFSETQRNKGNFPGRFSGRQFSNSRSEMNVSTLELGDSALYLCASSLGDRMNTEAFFGQGTRLTVV.

The chain combines TRBV6-5 with TRBJ1-1; D uncertain. Germline V gene sequence: CDR1 MNHEY, CDR2 SVGAGI. The CDR3 covers 13 residues. V lost 0 bases, J lost 4 bases, and 6 bases lay in between. The CDR3 nucleotides are TGTGCCAGCAGTTACTCGGCGTCCACTGAAGCTTTCTTT. Translating gives CASSYSASTEAFF.

The chain joins TRBV4-1 to TRBJ1-2; D is uncertain. Per the germline V gene, CDR1 is MGHRA and CDR2 is YSYEKL. The CDR3 has 14 amino acids. Trimming took off 6 bases at V and 8 bases at J, with 19 bases between the two ends. CDR3 nucleotide sequence: TGCGCCAGCAGTCCTCTCGGGAAGCAGAAGGGCTACACCTTC. It specifies CASSPLGKQKGYTF.

This clone was counted once. V and J are TRBV2 and TRBJ2-2, with D tentatively TRBD1 or TRBD2 (5 bases each). The CDR3 extends over 14 amino acids. V lost 3 bases and J lost 5, with 10 bases in between. Germline V gene lookup returns CDR1 SNHLY and CDR2 FYNNEI. The CDR3 bases are TGTGCCAGCAGTGATTTGGGGGTTACCGGGGAGCTGTTTTTT. Its translation is CASSDLGVTGELFF. Based on the CDR3 plus reference TRBV2 and TRBJ2-2, the full variable domain is EPEVTQTPSHQVTQMGQEVILRCVPISNHLYFYWYRQILGQKVEFLVSFYNNEISEKSEIFDDQFSVERPDGSNFTLKIRSTKLEDSAMYFCASSDLGVTGELFFGEGSRLTVL.

This chain uses TRBV28 with TRBJ1-2; D may be TRBD1 (6 bases). The germline gives CDR1 MDHEN, CDR2 SYDVKM. Trimming cost V 5 bases and J 6 bases, with 16 bases left between them. The CDR3 contains 14 residues. The DNA of the CDR3 is TGTGCCAGCAGTCGGGATGGGTACAGGGATGGCTACACCTTC. Residues: CASSRDGYRDGYTF.